This T cell receptor beta chain stems from a study of T-cell reconstitution after alpha-beta-depleted transplantation in children. Trimming took 4 bases from V and 1 from J; bases not matched to a gene: 10. This CDR3 has 17 amino acids. The authors prepared the TCRbeta library with unique molecular identifiers. MiXCR was run by TCRdb on the PCR reads, yielding one entry per CDR3 protein. The sample has fewer than 550,000 distinct CDR3 sequences, approximately 10% seen once. Study-wide results and limits: Expanded graft clones, several hundred of them, were reportedly the source of alpha-beta T cells about two months after transplant.

This clonotype was seen a few times. Its antigen is currently unknown. This receptor was obtained from a female patient between 2 and 15 years old who had a stem cell transplant for aplastic anemia, so the T cells may come from the graft donor. The gene calls are TRBV12-3 or TRBV12-4 and TRBJ2-1; 7 bases map to TRBD2. The sample in question was PBMCs, mostly from graft donor cells, obtained 180 days after TCRalphabeta/CD19-depleted stem cell transplant. The CDR3 nucleotides read TGTGCCAGCAGTTCCCTAGTCGGCGGGGGATCCTACAATGAGCAGTTCTTC. Translated: CASSSLVGGGSYNEQFF.